Included here is one T cell receptor (beta chain) sequence, with context. Libraries were prepared by immunoSEQ multiplex PCR; TCRdb keeps only in-frame clonotypes and omits some of them. The profile shows 25,000 to 35,000 clones, roughly 85% of them singletons. Indicated time point: cycle 4 day 1 (C4D1), after 6 weeks of nivolumab. Every patient experienced relapse after autologous stem cell transplantation, and brentuximab vedotin exposure varied. The CD4+ T cells used were purified from thawed PBMCs through magnetic negative selection. These data originate in a study of PD-1 blockade in classical Hodgkin lymphoma. Germline assignment: CDR1 MNHEY and CDR2 SVGAGI. CDR3 length equals 14 residues.

The rearrangement joins TRBV6-5 to TRBJ2-5; a possible D gene is TRBD1 (6 bases). The J call is uncertain, as TRBJ2-7 better fits the DNA end. The sequenced sample was CD4+ T cells from blood, obtained before the fourth cycle of nivolumab. The clonotype was recovered from a human donor with classical Hodgkin lymphoma. The CDR3 region is CASSWYRESDEQYF. CDR3 nucleotide sequence: TGTGCCAGCAGTTGGTACAGGGAGAGCGACGAGCAGTACTTC.